This TCR beta chain was identified during a study of shared T cell receptors in the human thymus. Repertoires were generated with immunoSEQ multiplex PCR, while TCRdb's copy carries only in-frame clones and drops some. Here the sample spans 600,000 or so clones, approximately 87% being singletons. These data also formed part of another study, on human thymus T cells. Per that study: Healthy Finnish infants having corrective surgery for congenital heart defects served as donors. Corrective heart surgery yielded resections, and these provided the thymus tissue. Unrelated people showed highly overlapping thymic repertoires, related research reported.

The source material was thymocytes. The TCR comes from a boy younger than two with a congenital heart defect.

CDR3 nucleotides: TGTGCCAGCAGCTTAATGGGGACTAGCGTGCGGACAGATACGCAGTATTTT. This gives the protein CASSLMGTSVRTDTQYF. The genes are TRBV7-2 and TRBJ2-3; the match to TRBD2 covers 10 bases. V gave up 2 bases and J gave up 3 bases; unmatched junction bases: 8. This CDR3 has 17 residues. Germline V lookup: CDR1 SGHTA, CDR2 FQGNSA.